Listed here are 25 T cell receptor beta chains from one sample, sequenced in a study of cytomegalovirus exposure and HLA in healthy donors (TCRdb year 2017). Library method: the immunoSEQ multiplex PCR assay. For the multiplex PCR, a mixture combining 60 forward primers for TCR Vbeta segments and 13 reverse primers for TCR Jbeta segments was used. TCRdb limited this immuneACCESS table to in-frame rearrangements with V and J called. A share of clones is missing; checked studies link under half to unresolved V genes, and the rest is unexplained. The sample has some 170,000 clones on record, roughly 76% of them singletons. The ten largest clones add up to roughly 13% of the sample. Sequencing was done on a sample of PBMCs. These receptor sequences come from a woman aged 45-59 years in good health and CMV-seronegative.

This clone was recorded once. The chain employs TRBV7-2 and TRBJ2-1; 10 nucleotides line up with TRBD2. Germline-derived CDR1 and CDR2 are SGHTA and FQGNSA. The trim removed 2 bases at V and 8 bases at J, leaving 3 bases unmatched. This CDR3 is 14 amino acids long. CDR3 DNA: TGTGCCAGCAGCTTATCTAGCGGGAGCTATGAGCAGTTCTTC. Its translation is CASSLSSGSYEQFF.

V and J are TRBV7-2 and TRBJ1-1, with 10 bases fitting TRBD1. Germline V CDR1 and CDR2: SGHTA, FQGNSA. V lost 2 bases and J lost 1; bases outside the gene matches: 1. The CDR3 covers 15 residues. CDR3 sequence (DNA): TGTGCCAGCAGCTTACGGACAGGGGGGAACACTGAAGCTTTCTTT. Protein sequence: CASSLRTGGNTEAFF.

V usage is TRBV10-3 and J usage is TRBJ2-6; TRBD2 might be the D (7 bases). The CDR3 spans 17 residues. From germline, CDR1 is ENHRY and CDR2 SYGVKD. Trimming pared 3 bases from V and 2 bases from J, leaving 14 bases between. In DNA, the CDR3 is TGTGCCATCAGTGAAAGGGGGGGGGTAACTGGGGCCAACGTCCTGACTTTC. As protein: CAISERGGVTGANVLTF.

The rearrangement links TRBV5-8 to TRBJ1-1, with TRBD1 matching 11 bases. CDR1 and CDR2 from the germline V gene are SGHTS and YDEGEE. The CDR3 totals 14 residues. V trimming: 1 base; J trimming: 12 bases; junction bases outside the gene matches: 8. The CDR3 DNA sequence: TGTGCCAGCAGCTTGTCCGCGGACAGGGGGCTTTCTTTCTTT. Translated, it gives CASSLSADRGLSFF.

This clone has only a few counts. The J gene is TRBJ2-5, the V gene TRBV6-1; 11 bases fit TRBD2. The V and J ends lost 6 bases and 7 bases, in that order; junction bases with no gene match: 7. The CDR3 is 14 residues long. The germline V gene encodes CDR1 MNHNS and CDR2 SASEGT. CDR3 residues: CASSTSGSKGTQYF. DNA for the CDR3: TGTGCCAGCAGCACTAGCGGGAGTAAGGGGACCCAGTACTTC.

This sequence joins TRBV10-1 and TRBJ2-3, with a possible D match to TRBD1 (5 bases). The germline V gene encodes CDR1 WNHNN and CDR2 SYGVQD (reference sequence). Trimming left V 2 bases short and J 3 bases short, with 12 bases between. CDR3 length: 15 amino acids. This CDR3 is CASSEVSTATDTQYF. CDR3 sequence (DNA): TGCGCCAGCAGTGAGGTTTCGACAGCGACAGATACGCAGTATTTT.

The chain recombines TRBV28 with TRBJ1-2, with a weak D call TRBD1 (5 bases). Between the trimmed V and J ends, which lost 7 bases and 0 bases, there was a span of 15 bases. The CDR3 contains 15 residues. Per germline, CDR1 MDHEN and CDR2 SYDVKM. The CDR3 bases are TGTGCCAGCACCAACCCCAGGGAAGCTAACTATGGCTACACCTTC. Protein: CASTNPREANYGYTF.

The chain has TRBV15 and TRBJ1-2; D may be TRBD1 (6 bases). Per germline, CDR1 LNHNV and CDR2 YYDKDF (reference sequence). The CDR3 is 16 amino acids. V gave up 4 bases and J gave up 7 bases, with 22 bases separating them. The CDR3 DNA reads as TGTGCCACCAGCACCCCGGGGGGGGGCTATACCCGTGGCTACACCTTC. Its protein is CATSTPGGGYTRGYTF.

The rearrangement joins TRBV5-6 to TRBJ2-7; perhaps TRBD2 as D (6 bases). Germline loops: CDR1 SGHDT, CDR2 YYEEEE. This CDR3 contains 15 residues. The V end was cut by 3 bases, the J end by 0 bases, with 13 bases between. CDR3 nucleotide sequence: TGTGCCAGCAGCTACCGGGAGCGCCGCTCCTACGAGCAGTACTTC. Translated: CASSYRERRSYEQYF. The full variable domain, with the rest looked up from reference TRBV5-6 and TRBJ2-7, is DAGVTQSPTHLIKTRGQQVTLRCSPKSGHDTVSWYQQALGQGPQFIFQYYEEEERQRGNFPDRFSGHQFPNYSSELNVNALLLGDSALYLCASSYRERRSYEQYFGPGTRLTVT.

The chain carries TRBV27 and TRBJ2-1; 10 bases agree with TRBD2. In germline, CDR1 is MNHEY, CDR2 SMNVEV (reference sequence). The CDR3 sequence is 17 residues long. Unmatched junction bases numbered 5, after V lost 3 bases and J lost 0 bases. The CDR3 DNA reads TGTGCCAGCAGTTTGGAAGCGGGAGGGAGCTCCTACAATGAGCAGTTCTTC. Amino acid sequence: CASSLEAGGSSYNEQFF.

V is TRBV7-9 and J is TRBJ2-1; the match to TRBD1 covers 7 bases. After removal of 5 bases from V and 5 bases from J, the junction contained 12 bases not matched to a gene. Per the germline V gene, CDR1 is SEHNR and CDR2 is FQNEAQ (reference sequence). CDR3 length equals 16 residues. The CDR3 sequence: CASSPLQTGRDNEQFF. In DNA form, the CDR3 reads TGTGCCAGCAGCCCCCTCCAGACAGGGAGAGACAATGAGCAGTTCTTC.

V is TRBV14 and J is TRBJ1-4; TRBD1 aligns across 7 bases. Germline V CDR1 and CDR2: SGHDN, FVKESK. With V trimmed by 4 bases and J by 8 bases, 7 bases remained unmatched. The CDR3 runs 14 residues. The CDR3 here is CASSRGQAREKLFF. As DNA, the CDR3 is TGTGCCAGCAGCCGAGGACAGGCGAGGGAAAAACTGTTTTTT.

This clone was counted a few times. The chain joins TRBV13 to TRBJ2-3; a possible D gene is TRBD2 (5 bases). The CDR3 length is 12 residues. V was clipped by 4 bases and J by 6 bases, with 8 bases between them. The germline V gene has CDR1 PRHDT and CDR2 FYEKMQ (reference sequence). The CDR3 region has the DNA TGTGCCAGCAGCTCGGACTTGGATACGCAGTATTTT. Amino acid sequence: CASSSDLDTQYF.

This clone was observed a few times. The chain has TRBV6-4 and TRBJ2-2; the match to TRBD1 covers 11 bases. This CDR3 has 17 amino acids. CDR1 is MRHNA and CDR2 is SNTAGT in the germline V gene. Germline trimming cut 5 bases from V and 1 base from J; bases unmatched to any gene: 6. The CDR3 loop reads CASSRTGGLVNTGELFF. CDR3 coding DNA: TGTGCCAGCAGTCGGACAGGGGGCTTAGTGAACACCGGGGAGCTGTTTTTT.

The chain recombines TRBV5-6 with TRBJ1-2, with TRBD1 identical over 7 bases. The CDR3 totals 13 residues. Germline CDR1 reads SGHDT; CDR2 reads YYEEEE. V was clipped by 2 bases and J by 7 bases; unmatched bases: 5. The CDR3 sequence is CASSLGGAGGYTF. The CDR3 DNA sequence: TGTGCCAGCAGCTTAGGGGGCGCCGGTGGCTACACCTTC.

The chain employs TRBV28 and TRBJ1-4, with a weak D call TRBD1 (6 bases). The germline gives CDR1 MDHEN, CDR2 SYDVKM. This CDR3 contains 15 residues. Trimming took off 2 bases at V and 8 bases at J, with 15 bases between the two ends. In DNA, the CDR3 is TGTGCCAGCAGTTTAGGGCAGGGGAGAGGAGAAAAACTGTTTTTT. This translates into CASSLGQGRGEKLFF.

In its sample, this clone was seen a few times. The chain recombines TRBV11-3 with TRBJ1-1; maybe TRBD1 (5 bases). The V and J ends lost 3 bases and 0 bases respectively, with 14 bases between them. Germline lookup yields CDR1 SGHNT and CDR2 YENEEA. CDR3 size: 16 residues. CDR3: CASSFSLGAVNTEAFF. CDR3 coding DNA: TGTGCCAGCAGCTTTTCCCTAGGGGCGGTGAACACTGAAGCTTTCTTT.

The chain is built from TRBV19 and TRBJ2-5; 7 bases line up with TRBD1. Germline V gene sequence: CDR1 LNHDA, CDR2 SQIVND (reference sequence). The CDR3 runs to 14 residues. V was clipped by 5 bases and J by 4 bases; unmatched bases: 7. The CDR3 bases are TGTGCCAGTAGTCCCGAGACAGGGCGAGAGACCCAGTACTTC. Its translation: CASSPETGRETQYF.

The rearrangement uses TRBV5-1 and TRBJ2-1, with TRBD1 as a possible D gene (7 bases). This CDR3 comprises 16 residues. V lost 0 bases and J 1 base, leaving 11 bases between the germline ends. CDR1 is SGHRS, CDR2 YFSETQ, per germline. The CDR3 spells CASSLGRGVSYNEQFF. Written as DNA, the CDR3 is TGCGCCAGCAGCTTGGGCAGGGGGGTTTCCTACAATGAGCAGTTCTTC. Full variable domain (missing parts from reference TRBV5-1 and TRBJ2-1): KAGVTQTPRYLIKTRGQQVTLSCSPISGHRSVSWYQQTPGQGLQFLFEYFSETQRNKGNFPGRFSGRQFSNSRSEMNVSTLELGDSALYLCASSLGRGVSYNEQFFGPGTRLTVL.

The rearrangement uses TRBV11-3 and TRBJ2-7; 12 positions agree with TRBD2. Losses at the gene ends were 5 bases for V and 4 bases for J; bases not matched to a gene: 6. CDR3 length: 15 residues. CDR1 is SGHNT, CDR2 YENEEA, per germline. The CDR3 reads CASSKTSGSAYEQYF. The CDR3 DNA reads as TGTGCCAGCAGCAAGACTAGCGGGAGTGCGTACGAGCAGTACTTC.

The V call is TRBV11-2, the J call TRBJ1-3, with TRBD1 as a possible D gene (5 bases). The germline V and J ends were trimmed by 5 bases and 0 bases, with 11 bases remaining between them. Germline values: CDR1 SGHAT, CDR2 FQNNGV. This CDR3 is built from 15 residues. CDR3 bases: TGTGCCAGCAGCCATGGGGGGAACTCTGGAAACACCATATATTTT. Its protein is CASSHGGNSGNTIYF.

V gene TRBV13 combines with J gene TRBJ2-7; 10 positions match TRBD2. J gave up 3 bases and V 3 bases, and 8 bases lay outside the gene matches. Germline loops: CDR1 PRHDT, CDR2 FYEKMQ (reference sequence). This CDR3 comprises 16 residues. In DNA, the CDR3 is TGTGCCAGCAGCTTGGCTAGCGGGAGCAATCTCTACGAGCAGTACTTC. Amino acids: CASSLASGSNLYEQYF.

The V and J genes are TRBV9 and TRBJ1-3; 8 nucleotides agree with TRBD1. The CDR3 contains 15 residues. CDR1 and CDR2 (germline): SGDLS, YYNGEE. V was clipped by 2 bases and J by 4 bases; unmatched bases: 5. The CDR3 DNA is TGTGCCAGCAGCGTTCAGGGGGCGCCGGGAAACACCATATATTTT. It is translated as CASSVQGAPGNTIYF.

V is TRBV2 and J is TRBJ1-5; unclear D gene. The CDR3 spans 13 residues. Germline CDR1 is SNHLY and CDR2 is FYNNEI. V was clipped by 2 bases and J by 5 bases, with 7 bases between them. The CDR3 region is CASSEHPDQPQHF. The CDR3 DNA is TGTGCCAGCAGTGAACACCCGGATCAGCCCCAGCATTTT.

The chain has TRBV18 and TRBJ1-1, with D maybe TRBD1 (6 bases). V was clipped by 3 bases and J by 5 bases, with 16 bases between them. Germline values: CDR1 KGHSH, CDR2 LQKENI. The CDR3 length is 15 residues. CDR3 in amino acids: CASSPTTTGLTEAFF. The CDR3, as DNA: TGTGCCAGCTCACCGACGACAACAGGGTTGACTGAAGCTTTCTTT. The full variable domain, in which reference TRBV18 and TRBJ1-1 provide the parts outside the CDR3, is NAGVMQNPRHLVRRRGQEARLRCSPMKGHSHVYWYRQLPEEGLKFMVYLQKENIIDESGMPKERFSAEFPKEGPSILRIQQVVRGDSAAYFCASSPTTTGLTEAFFGQGTRLTVV.